These 25 T cell receptor beta chains were sequenced from one sample in a study of cytomegalovirus exposure and HLA in healthy donors. In the PCR, 60 Vbeta and 13 Jbeta primers were used. Assay: immunoSEQ multiplex PCR; the TCRdb copy retains only in-frame clones and omits some. Of roughly 110,000 clones listed, roughly two thirds are singletons. The sequenced sample was PBMCs. The origin of the receptors is a woman in her thirties in good health and CMV-seronegative.

The CDR3 region has the DNA TGCAGCGTTGAAGATGTTGCGGGAGGGGCCCCAGATACGCAGTATTTT. Amino acids: CSVEDVAGGAPDTQYF. This chain joins TRBV29-1 and TRBJ2-3, with 9 bases aligning to TRBD2. Germline CDR1 and CDR2: SQVTM and ANQGSEA. The V segment lost 0 bases and the J segment 4 bases; nucleotides outside the gene matches: 8. This CDR3 is built from 16 residues.

This clone occurred once. The J gene is TRBJ2-5, the V gene TRBV30, with D possibly TRBD1 on 6 matching bases. The J call may be in error: the DNA end matches TRBJ2-7 better. CDR1 is GTSNPN, CDR2 SVGIG, per germline (reference sequence). The CDR3 has 12 amino acids. CDR3 sequence (DNA): TGTGCCTGGAGTCTGGGACACTACGAGCAGTACTTC. Amino acid sequence: CAWSLGHYEQYF.

This clone was recorded once. This rearrangement joins TRBV6-6 to TRBJ1-1; the D is unclear. The CDR3 length is 13 residues. Trimming stripped 5 bases from V and 5 bases from J, with 12 bases between. Germline CDR1 is MNHNY and CDR2 is SVGAGI (reference sequence). The CDR3 here is CASSLTAGTEAFF. CDR3 bases: TGTGCCAGCAGTCTCACGGCAGGAACTGAAGCTTTCTTT.

The chain employs TRBV6-4 and TRBJ1-6; 7 nucleotides match TRBD1. CDR3 length equals 14 residues. V lost 2 bases to trimming and J lost 5 bases; unmatched junction nucleotides: 0. CDR1 is MRHNA and CDR2 is SNTAGT in the germline V gene. The CDR3 DNA reads TGTGCCAGCAGTGACGACAGGGATAATTCACCCCTCCACTTT. This sequence encodes CASSDDRDNSPLHF.

This clone was counted a few times. The chain couples TRBV5-1 to TRBJ1-2; no definite D call. V dropped 4 bases and J dropped 3 bases, with 28 bases sitting between them. The CDR3 has 19 residues. CDR1 is SGHRS and CDR2 is YFSETQ in the germline V gene. CDR3 region: CASSTTPFSGTLEDYGYTF. The CDR3 DNA reads TGCGCCAGCAGCACAACCCCCTTTTCCGGAACTCTTGAGGACTATGGCTACACCTTC.

The CDR3 protein is CASSAEIAGGSDEQFF. The CDR3 nucleotides are TGTGCCAGCAGTGCCGAAATAGCGGGGGGCAGCGATGAGCAGTTCTTC. The chain is built from TRBV6-4 and TRBJ2-1, with TRBD2 matching over 10 bases. Germline CDR1 reads MRHNA; CDR2 reads SNTAGT. The V gene end was trimmed by 4 bases and the J gene end by 8 bases; junction bases not matched to a gene: 11. This CDR3 has 16 amino acids.

This rearrangement joins TRBV2 to TRBJ1-5; D remains unclear. The CDR3 has 13 residues. The germline V gene has CDR1 SNHLY and CDR2 FYNNEI. V dropped 7 bases and J dropped 4 bases, with 11 bases sitting between them. The CDR3 nucleotides are TGTGCCAGCACGCAGGTGGGTAATCAGCCCCAGCATTTT. Residues: CASTQVGNQPQHF.

This chain links TRBV30 with TRBJ1-3; 9 bases line up with TRBD1. This CDR3 spans 16 amino acids. Trimming removed 2 bases from V and 1 base from J; junction bases left unmatched: 6. Per germline, CDR1 GTSNPN and CDR2 SVGIG (reference sequence). CDR3 sequence (DNA): TGTGCCTGGAGTTACCTGACAGGGGGGTCTGGAAACACCATATATTTT. Residues: CAWSYLTGGSGNTIYF.

The sample holds one count of this clone. The chain joins TRBV5-6 to TRBJ2-3; TRBD2 agrees at 8 bases. The CDR3 sequence is 15 residues long. CDR1 and CDR2 from the germline V gene are SGHDT and YYEEEE. The trim removed 0 bases at V and 1 base at J, leaving 1 base unmatched. CDR3 in amino acids: CASSLALAGTDTQYF. The CDR3 bases are TGTGCCAGCAGCTTGGCACTAGCGGGCACAGATACGCAGTATTTT.

In nucleotides, the CDR3 is TGTGCCAGCAGCGCGGGACTAGCGGACTACAATGAGCAGTTCTTC. Amino acid sequence: CASSAGLADYNEQFF. This chain links TRBV7-9 with TRBJ2-1; TRBD2 aligns across 11 bases. The ends lost 5 bases at V and 3 bases at J; junction bases unmatched: 3. CDR3 length equals 15 residues. The V gene's germline CDR1 is SEHNR and CDR2 FQNEAQ (reference sequence).

This clone has more than one count but fewer than ten. The rearrangement uses TRBV27 and TRBJ2-7, with 8 positions matching TRBD1. J lost 2 bases, V lost 0 bases, and 9 bases had no gene match. Germline V gene lookup returns CDR1 MNHEY and CDR2 SMNVEV (reference sequence). The CDR3 extends over 17 amino acids. This CDR3 is CASSLSKSGTGPYEQYF. The CDR3 DNA sequence: TGTGCCAGCAGTTTATCGAAAAGTGGGACAGGTCCCTACGAGCAGTACTTC.

This chain connects TRBV19 to TRBJ2-5; TRBD2 matches at 7 bases. This CDR3 has 15 amino acids. CDR1 is LNHDA, CDR2 SQIVND, per germline (reference sequence). Trimming at V came to 4 bases and at J to 2 bases, leaving 7 bases not matched to a gene. The CDR3 here is CASSTLADPQETQYF. CDR3 coding DNA: TGTGCCAGTAGTACCCTAGCGGATCCACAAGAGACCCAGTACTTC.

This chain uses TRBV7-8 with TRBJ1-3, with D possibly being TRBD1 (5 bases). The V and J ends lost 1 base and 3 bases respectively, with 10 bases between them. Germline V gene lookup returns CDR1 SGHVS and CDR2 FQNEAQ. This CDR3 contains 15 residues. CDR3 sequence reads: CASSLVGGSGNTIYF. CDR3 DNA: TGTGCCAGCAGCTTAGTCGGGGGAAGTGGAAACACCATATATTTT.

V is TRBV7-9 and J is TRBJ2-3; D possibly corresponds to TRBD2 (5 bases). The CDR3 sequence is 15 residues long. V lost 1 base and J lost 2, with 10 bases in between. Germline V gene lookup returns CDR1 SEHNR and CDR2 FQNEAQ (reference sequence). The CDR3 protein is CASSLGDYYTDTQYF. The DNA for the CDR3 is TGTGCCAGCAGCTTAGGTGACTACTACACAGATACGCAGTATTTT.

The V and J genes are TRBV28 and TRBJ2-7; D is possibly TRBD1 (6 bases). Germline V gene sequence: CDR1 MDHEN, CDR2 SYDVKM. This CDR3 has 14 amino acids. V lost 6 bases and J 3 bases, leaving 15 bases between the germline ends. CDR3 sequence reads: CASSRTGWVYEQYF. The CDR3 coding sequence is TGTGCCAGCAGCCGCACAGGGTGGGTCTACGAGCAGTACTTC.

Only a few counts were recorded for this clone. The gene calls are TRBV27 and TRBJ2-7, with D perhaps matching TRBD1 (5 bases). Trimming cost V 5 bases and J 3 bases, with 14 bases left between them. Germline values: CDR1 MNHEY, CDR2 SMNVEV (reference sequence). The CDR3 consists of 14 residues. The CDR3 DNA reads TGTGCCAGCAGTCCAGACAGCTCTCTCTACGAGCAGTACTTC. It specifies CASSPDSSLYEQYF.

The chain recombines TRBV11-2 with TRBJ2-3, with D tentatively TRBD2 (5 bases). Deletions cut 2 bases from V and 8 bases from J, with 8 bases between. CDR3 length equals 12 residues. Per germline, CDR1 SGHAT and CDR2 FQNNGV. CDR3 amino acids: CASSLFGSTQYF. The CDR3 DNA is TGTGCCAGCAGCTTATTTGGGAGTACGCAGTATTTT.

CDR3 region: CASKTGKAYEQYF. The CDR3 region has the DNA TGTGCCAGCAAGACAGGAAAAGCCTACGAGCAGTACTTC. The chain combines TRBV6-5 with TRBJ2-7; D is possibly TRBD1 (6 bases). Germline V gives CDR1 MNHEY, CDR2 SVGAGI. This CDR3 is built from 13 residues. Trimming took off 7 bases at V and 2 bases at J, with 12 bases between the two ends.

The chain links TRBV5-6 to TRBJ1-5; D is perhaps TRBD1 (5 bases). This CDR3 contains 14 residues. V dropped 2 bases and J dropped 1 base, with 7 bases sitting between them. Germline V lookup: CDR1 SGHDT, CDR2 YYEEEE. CDR3 nucleotide sequence: TGTGCCAGCAGCTTTCGACAGAGCAATCAGCCCCAGCATTTT. Its translation is CASSFRQSNQPQHF.

The chain has TRBV29-1 and TRBJ1-2, with no clear D. CDR1 is SQVTM, CDR2 ANQGSEA, per germline. The CDR3 has 11 residues. The V gene lost 7 bases and the J gene lost 3 bases, with 9 bases spanning the gap. The CDR3 coding sequence is TGCAGCGGGATGAGCGACTATGGCTACACCTTC. It is translated as CSGMSDYGYTF. Supplemented by reference TRBV29-1 and TRBJ1-2, the full variable domain reads SAVISQKPSRDICQRGTSLTIQCQVDSQVTMMFWYRQQPGQSLTLIATANQGSEATYESGFVIDKFPISRPNLTFSTLTVSNMSPEDSSIYLCSGMSDYGYTFGSGTRLTVV.

The V call is TRBV15, the J call TRBJ2-1, with D unresolved. CDR3 length equals 16 residues. V lost 0 bases, J lost 0 bases, and 9 bases lay in between. In germline, CDR1 is LNHNV, CDR2 YYDKDF (reference sequence). The DNA for the CDR3 is TGTGCCACCAGCAGAGATCGAGGCAGCTCCTACAATGAGCAGTTCTTC. It translates to CATSRDRGSSYNEQFF.

The chain couples TRBV10-3 to TRBJ1-4, with TRBD1 matching over 7 bases. V trimming: 10 bases; J trimming: 6 bases; junction bases outside the gene matches: 5. Per the germline V gene, CDR1 is ENHRY and CDR2 is SYGVKD. CDR3 length: 12 residues. CDR3 DNA sequence: TGTGCCACGAATGACAGGGATGAAAAACTGTTTTTT. Amino acids: CATNDRDEKLFF.

The CDR3 DNA sequence: TGTGCCAGCAGCTTCGGGATGAACACTGAAGCTTTCTTT. The encoded protein is CASSFGMNTEAFF. The genes are TRBV13 and TRBJ1-1; D gene unclear. CDR3 length: 13 residues. Per germline, CDR1 PRHDT and CDR2 FYEKMQ (reference sequence). V dropped 3 bases and J dropped 0 bases, with 5 bases sitting between them.

The chain is built from TRBV29-1 and TRBJ2-7; 14 bases are shared with TRBD2. With 6 bases clipped from V and 2 bases from J, the junction kept 6 bases outside the gene matches. CDR1 is SQVTM and CDR2 is ANQGSEA in the germline V gene. The CDR3 extends over 15 amino acids. Here the CDR3 reads CSVAGTSGRAYEQYF. The CDR3 bases are TGCAGCGTCGCCGGGACTAGCGGGAGAGCCTACGAGCAGTACTTC.

The chain joins TRBV4-1 to TRBJ2-1, with 7 bases identical to TRBD2. J gave up 0 bases and V 2 bases, and 4 bases lay outside the gene matches. This CDR3 has 16 residues. CDR1 is MGHRA and CDR2 is YSYEKL in the germline V gene. Here the CDR3 reads CASSQPRDYSYNEQFF. CDR3 nucleotide sequence: TGCGCCAGCAGCCAACCCCGGGACTACTCCTACAATGAGCAGTTCTTC.